The 24 T cell receptor beta chains given below trace back to one sample, sequenced in a study of cytomegalovirus exposure and HLA in healthy donors. With 60 Vbeta and 13 Jbeta primers, the PCR was carried out. Profiling relied on immunoSEQ multiplex PCR, and the TCRdb table lists in-frame clones only, not all of them. Of 85,000 to 100,000 clones listed, 77% are singletons. The material sequenced was PBMCs. Receptors originate from a woman between 35 and 50 years old in good health and CMV-seronegative.

V usage is TRBV2 and J usage is TRBJ2-2, with TRBD2 as a possible D gene (6 bases). The CDR3 covers 13 residues. Germline CDR1 reads SNHLY; CDR2 reads FYNNEI. V was clipped by 7 bases and J by 7 bases, with 13 bases between them. The CDR3 here is CASTENGGGELFF. CDR3 DNA: TGTGCCAGCACCGAAAACGGGGGCGGGGAGCTGTTTTTT.

V gene TRBV29-1 combines with J gene TRBJ2-3; D is unresolved. Trimming removed 6 bases at V and 4 bases at J, with 11 bases between. The CDR3 sequence is 12 residues long. Germline CDR1 is SQVTM and CDR2 is ANQGSEA. CDR3 nucleotides: TGCAGCGTCGTTCCGGGTTCAGATACGCAGTATTTT. Its protein is CSVVPGSDTQYF.

This chain links TRBV30 with TRBJ1-5; no firm D call. The CDR3 has 15 amino acids. Germline values: CDR1 GTSNPN, CDR2 SVGIG (reference sequence). Deletions cut 3 bases from V and 7 bases from J, with 19 bases between. DNA for the CDR3: TGTGCCTGGAGCCCACATGGAGGTTCAATACAGCCCCAGCATTTT. Its protein product is CAWSPHGGSIQPQHF.

This clone was recorded once. This chain joins TRBV14 and TRBJ2-5, with TRBD1 as a possible D gene (6 bases). Looked up from germline, CDR1 is SGHDN and CDR2 is FVKESK. V was shortened by 4 bases and J by 4 bases, with 16 bases between the two germline ends. CDR3 length: 15 amino acids. The CDR3 here is CASSLTDRSRETQYF. CDR3 bases: TGTGCCAGCAGCCTCACCGACAGGAGTAGAGAGACCCAGTACTTC.

The chain recombines TRBV29-1 with TRBJ2-7, with 9 bases lining up with TRBD1. The V segment lost 7 bases and the J segment 3 bases; nucleotides outside the gene matches: 4. The CDR3 totals 12 residues. Germline V gene lookup returns CDR1 SQVTM and CDR2 ANQGSEA. The CDR3 here is CSGQGENYEQYF. The CDR3 DNA is TGCAGCGGACAGGGGGAGAACTACGAGCAGTACTTC.

This chain uses TRBV10-3 with TRBJ1-6, with D unresolved. CDR3 length: 11 residues. Germline V gives CDR1 ENHRY, CDR2 SYGVKD. V was trimmed by 8 bases and J by 14 bases, leaving 13 bases between them. CDR3 nucleotides: TGTGCCATCGGAAGGGAGAAGGCCCTCCACTTT. Protein sequence: CAIGREKALHF.

The chain couples TRBV5-1 to TRBJ1-1; 9 bases map to TRBD1. The CDR3 totals 18 residues. The germline CDR1 and CDR2 sequences are SGHRS and YFSETQ. With V trimmed by 3 bases and J by 4 bases, 16 bases remained unmatched. The CDR3 region has the DNA TGCGCCAGCAGCTCGTCCAAGGACAGGGGTTTTAGGAGCACTGAAGCTTTCTTT. Protein sequence: CASSSSKDRGFRSTEAFF.

The rearrangement joins TRBV5-5 to TRBJ1-2, with 9 bases fitting TRBD1. Losses at the gene ends were 4 bases for V and 5 bases for J; bases not matched to a gene: 6. The CDR3 consists of 14 residues. Germline CDR1 is SGHKS and CDR2 is YYEKEE (reference sequence). The CDR3 bases are TGTGCCAGCAGCCCGGGACAGGGTTGGTATGGCTACACCTTC. This encodes CASSPGQGWYGYTF.

The chain has TRBV27 and TRBJ2-1; D gene unclear. V was pared by 5 bases and J by 9 bases, with 11 bases between. Germline V gives CDR1 MNHEY, CDR2 SMNVEV (reference sequence). The CDR3 spans 12 residues. The DNA for the CDR3 is TGTGCCAGCAGTCACTCAGGAATTGAGCAGTTCTTC. Encoded protein: CASSHSGIEQFF.

V is TRBV12-5 and J is TRBJ1-1, with 7 bases fitting TRBD1. Per the germline V gene, CDR1 is LGHNT and CDR2 is FRNRAP. J was trimmed by 4 bases and V by 6 bases; bases with no gene match: 2. The CDR3 is 12 residues long. CDR3 sequence: CASGQGVTEAFF. The CDR3 region has the DNA TGTGCTAGTGGGCAGGGGGTCACTGAAGCTTTCTTT.

The rearrangement uses TRBV5-1 and TRBJ2-1; D possibly corresponds to TRBD2 (6 bases). CDR3 length: 15 amino acids. The V and J ends lost 4 bases and 7 bases respectively, with 18 bases between them. In germline, CDR1 is SGHRS, CDR2 YFSETQ. CDR3 DNA sequence: TGCGCCAGCAGCGCGGGCGGGACTGCGACGAATGAGCAGTTCTTC. It encodes CASSAGGTATNEQFF.

The chain couples TRBV6-6 to TRBJ1-4; the match to TRBD1 covers 7 bases. Germline trimming cut 11 bases from V and 3 bases from J; bases unmatched to any gene: 12. This CDR3 is built from 15 residues. The germline V gene has CDR1 MNHNY and CDR2 SVGAGI (reference sequence). The DNA for the CDR3 is TGTGCCTCAACAGGGGCTAAAGAGGCTAATGAAAAACTGTTTTTT. It is translated as CASTGAKEANEKLFF.

The chain employs TRBV4-2 and TRBJ1-1, with no clear D. This CDR3 is built from 15 residues. V gave up 1 base and J gave up 3 bases, with 12 bases separating them. Germline V gene data show CDR1 as LGHNA and CDR2 as YNFKEQ. This CDR3 is CASSQGGEGDTEAFF. DNA for the CDR3: TGTGCCAGCAGCCAAGGAGGTGAGGGTGACACTGAAGCTTTCTTT.

This chain connects TRBV4-1 to TRBJ1-2; 7 bases agree with TRBD1. This CDR3 comprises 13 residues. V was clipped by 3 bases and J by 6 bases; unmatched bases: 4. Germline V gene data show CDR1 as MGHRA and CDR2 as YSYEKL. CDR3 DNA sequence: TGCGCCAGCAGCCAGCCAACAGGGGATGGCTACACCTTC. Translated: CASSQPTGDGYTF.

Of note for this clone: At one boundary the junction diverges from the germline segment, which might be a read error. Different DNA sequences within this sample yield the same CDR3. The J gene is TRBJ1-6, the V gene TRBV7-9; weak D call: TRBD1 (6 bases). The CDR3 contains 14 residues. Germline assignment: CDR1 SEHNR and CDR2 FQNEAQ (reference sequence). In DNA, the CDR3 is TGTGCGAGCAGCTTAGGGTCAGGGGATTCACCCCTCCACTTT. It translates to CASSLGSGDSPLHF.

This clone has a single count. The chain carries TRBV20-1 and TRBJ1-1; D not certain. The CDR3 runs 10 residues. Germline CDR1 reads DFQATT; CDR2 reads SNEGSKA (reference sequence). This CDR3 reads CTLGGTEAFF. The CDR3 DNA reads TGCACCTTGGGAGGGACTGAAGCTTTCTTT.

This clone has only a few counts. CDR3 sequence: CSVLDRGSPLHF. The DNA of the CDR3 is TGCAGCGTTCTGGACAGGGGGTCACCCCTCCACTTT. The chain employs TRBV29-1 and TRBJ1-6; 10 bases match TRBD1. J gave up 10 bases and V 5 bases, and 2 bases lay outside the gene matches. Per germline, CDR1 SQVTM and CDR2 ANQGSEA. This CDR3 spans 12 amino acids.

The chain combines TRBV27 with TRBJ1-6; 11 nucleotides align to TRBD1. Trimming at V came to 5 bases and at J to 8 bases, leaving 8 bases not matched to a gene. Germline CDR1 is MNHEY and CDR2 is SMNVEV (reference sequence). This CDR3 has 16 residues. The CDR3: CASSLGQGASHSPLHF. Here the CDR3 DNA reads TGTGCCAGCAGTCTCGGACAGGGGGCCTCACATTCACCCCTCCACTTT.

The CDR3 spells CASSSRQGVNSAFF. CDR3 sequence (DNA): TGCGCCAGCAGCTCCCGACAGGGGGTTAATTCGGCTTTCTTT. J is TRBJ1-1 and V is TRBV5-1; TRBD1 matches 9 bases. Germline assignment: CDR1 SGHRS and CDR2 YFSETQ. V shed 3 bases, J shed 11 bases, and the junction held 11 bases outside the gene matches. The CDR3 runs to 14 residues.

This clone was detected only a few times. DNA of the CDR3: TGTGCCAGCAGCCTAGGGGGGGGCGTCGCATCTGCTTTCTTT. Amino acids: CASSLGGGVASAFF. The chain couples TRBV11-2 to TRBJ1-1, with D possibly matching TRBD1 (6 bases). This CDR3 region has 14 residues. The V gene's germline CDR1 is SGHAT and CDR2 FQNNGV. V was pared by 5 bases and J by 11 bases, with 21 bases between.

The rearrangement links TRBV7-3 to TRBJ2-3; TRBD1 matches at 8 bases. This CDR3 has 16 amino acids. The V gene end was trimmed by 3 bases and the J gene end by 0 bases; junction bases not matched to a gene: 5. Germline V lookup: CDR1 SGHTA, CDR2 FQGTGA. The CDR3 loop reads CASSFSTGASTDTQYF. As DNA, the CDR3 is TGTGCCAGCAGCTTCTCGACAGGGGCTAGCACAGATACGCAGTATTTT. Combining the CDR3 with reference TRBV7-3 and TRBJ2-3 gives the whole variable domain GAGVSQTPSNKVTEKGKYVELRCDPISGHTALYWYRQSLGQGPEFLIYFQGTGAADDSGLPNDRFFAVRPEGSVSTLKIQRTERGDSAVYLCASSFSTGASTDTQYFGPGTRLTVL.

This chain joins TRBV19 and TRBJ1-5; TRBD1 matches at 12 bases. The V gene's germline CDR1 is LNHDA and CDR2 SQIVND (reference sequence). Losses at the gene ends were 1 base for V and 7 bases for J; bases not matched to a gene: 8. There are 17 residues in the CDR3. The CDR3 DNA reads as TGTGCCAGTAGTATAGGGCGGGACAGGGGGCAGGGGCAGCCCCAGCATTTT. Amino acid sequence: CASSIGRDRGQGQPQHF.

For the CDR3, the DNA is TGTGCCAGCAGTTTAGACACCGTCCAATCACCCCTCCACTTT. Amino acid sequence: CASSLDTVQSPLHF. V usage is TRBV27 and J usage is TRBJ1-6; no clear D gene. Trimming left V 2 bases short and J 10 bases short, with 12 bases between. Germline V lookup: CDR1 MNHEY, CDR2 SMNVEV (reference sequence). This CDR3 contains 14 residues.

The V gene is TRBV2, the J gene TRBJ1-6; unclear D gene. Germline V CDR1 and CDR2: SNHLY, FYNNEI. The V gene lost 5 bases and the J gene lost 5 bases, with 16 bases spanning the gap. The CDR3 runs to 16 residues. The CDR3 region has the DNA TGTGCCAGCAGTATTATGGCGACTTCCGATAATTCACCCCTCCACTTT. Encoded protein: CASSIMATSDNSPLHF.